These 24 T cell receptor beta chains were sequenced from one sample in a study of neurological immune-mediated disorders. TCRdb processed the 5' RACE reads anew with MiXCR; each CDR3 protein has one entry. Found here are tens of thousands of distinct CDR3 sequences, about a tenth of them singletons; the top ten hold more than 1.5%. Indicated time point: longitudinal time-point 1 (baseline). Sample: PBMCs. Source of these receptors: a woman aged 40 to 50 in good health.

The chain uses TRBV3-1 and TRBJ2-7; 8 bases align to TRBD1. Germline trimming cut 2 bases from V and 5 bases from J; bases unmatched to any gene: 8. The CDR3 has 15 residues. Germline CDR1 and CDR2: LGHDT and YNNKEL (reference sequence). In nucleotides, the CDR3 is TGTGCCAGCAGCCAACCGGACAGGGAGGTAGACGAGCAGTACTTC. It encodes CASSQPDREVDEQYF.

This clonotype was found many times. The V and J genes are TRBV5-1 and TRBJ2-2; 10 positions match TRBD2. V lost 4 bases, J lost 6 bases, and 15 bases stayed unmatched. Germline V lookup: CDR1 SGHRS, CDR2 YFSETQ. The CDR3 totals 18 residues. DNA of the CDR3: TGCGCCAGCAGCCCTTTTTCTAGCGGGAGCCACCTACCCGGGGAGCTGTTTTTT. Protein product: CASSPFSSGSHLPGELFF.

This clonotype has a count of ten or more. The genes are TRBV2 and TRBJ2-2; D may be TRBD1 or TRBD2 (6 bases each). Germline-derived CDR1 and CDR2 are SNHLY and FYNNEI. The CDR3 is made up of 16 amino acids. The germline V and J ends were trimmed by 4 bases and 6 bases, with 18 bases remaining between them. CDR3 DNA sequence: TGTGCCAGCAGTGTCGGGGGCGCGCGTGTCGCCGGGGAGCTGTTTTTT. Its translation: CASSVGGARVAGELFF.

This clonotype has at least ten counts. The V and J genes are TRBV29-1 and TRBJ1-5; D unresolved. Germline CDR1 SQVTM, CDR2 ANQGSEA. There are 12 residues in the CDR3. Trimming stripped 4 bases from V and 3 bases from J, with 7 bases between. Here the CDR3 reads CSVGAHNQPQHF. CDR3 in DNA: TGCAGCGTTGGGGCGCACAATCAGCCCCAGCATTTT.

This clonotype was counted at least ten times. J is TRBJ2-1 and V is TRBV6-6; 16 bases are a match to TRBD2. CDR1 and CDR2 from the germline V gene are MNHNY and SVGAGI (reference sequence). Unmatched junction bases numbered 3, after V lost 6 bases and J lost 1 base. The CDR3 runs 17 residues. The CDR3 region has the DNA TGTGCCAGCAGGATGGGACTAGCGGGAGGGTCCTACAATGAGCAGTTCTTC. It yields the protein CASRMGLAGGSYNEQFF.

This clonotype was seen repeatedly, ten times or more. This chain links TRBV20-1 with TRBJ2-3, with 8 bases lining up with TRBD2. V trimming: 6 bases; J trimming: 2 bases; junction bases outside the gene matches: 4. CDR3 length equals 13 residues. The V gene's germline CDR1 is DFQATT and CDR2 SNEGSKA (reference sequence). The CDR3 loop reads CSAHSGATDTQYF. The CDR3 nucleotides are TGCAGTGCCCATAGCGGGGCCACAGATACGCAGTATTTT.

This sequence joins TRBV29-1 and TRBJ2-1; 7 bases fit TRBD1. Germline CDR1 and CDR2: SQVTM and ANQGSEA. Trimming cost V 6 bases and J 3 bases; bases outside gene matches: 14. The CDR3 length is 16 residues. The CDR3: CSVAIGTESHYNEQFF. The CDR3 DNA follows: TGCAGCGTCGCCATTGGGACAGAAAGCCACTACAATGAGCAGTTCTTC.

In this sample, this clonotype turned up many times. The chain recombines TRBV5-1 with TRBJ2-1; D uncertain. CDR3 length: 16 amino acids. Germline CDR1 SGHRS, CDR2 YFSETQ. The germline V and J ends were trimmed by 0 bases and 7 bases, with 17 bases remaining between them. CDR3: CASSLEGLIDLNEQFF. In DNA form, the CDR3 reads TGCGCCAGCAGCTTGGAAGGCCTAATCGACCTTAATGAGCAGTTCTTC.

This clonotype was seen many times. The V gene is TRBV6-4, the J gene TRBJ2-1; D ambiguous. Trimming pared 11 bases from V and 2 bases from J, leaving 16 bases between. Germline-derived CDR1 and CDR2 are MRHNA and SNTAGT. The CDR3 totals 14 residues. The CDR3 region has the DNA TGTGCCCATAAATGGACCGGGCCCTACAATGAGCAGTTCTTC. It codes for CAHKWTGPYNEQFF.

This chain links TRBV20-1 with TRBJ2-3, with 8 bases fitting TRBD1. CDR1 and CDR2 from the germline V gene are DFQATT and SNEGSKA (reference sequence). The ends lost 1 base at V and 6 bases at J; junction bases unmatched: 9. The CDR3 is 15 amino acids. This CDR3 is CSARARTGSSDTQYF. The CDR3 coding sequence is TGCAGTGCTAGAGCTAGGACAGGGTCCAGTGATACGCAGTATTTT.

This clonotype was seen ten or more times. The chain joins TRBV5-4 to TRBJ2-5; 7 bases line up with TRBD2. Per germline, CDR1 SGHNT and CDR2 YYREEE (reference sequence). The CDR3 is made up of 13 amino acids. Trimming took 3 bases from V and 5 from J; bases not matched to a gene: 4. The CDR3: CASSWTRGETQYF. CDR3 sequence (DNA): TGTGCCAGCAGCTGGACTAGAGGGGAGACCCAGTACTTC. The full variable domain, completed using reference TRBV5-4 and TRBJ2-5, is ETGVTQSPTHLIKTRGQQVTLRCSSQSGHNTVSWYQQALGQGPQFIFQYYREEENGRGNFPPRFSGLQFPNYSSELNVNALELDDSALYLCASSWTRGETQYFGPGTRLLVL.

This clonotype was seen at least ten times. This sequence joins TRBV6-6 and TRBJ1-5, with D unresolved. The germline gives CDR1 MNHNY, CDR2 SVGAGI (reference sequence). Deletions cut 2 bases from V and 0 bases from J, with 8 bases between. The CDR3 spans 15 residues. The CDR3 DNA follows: TGTGCCAGCAGTTACGTGGGTTATAGCAATCAGCCCCAGCATTTT. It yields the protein CASSYVGYSNQPQHF.

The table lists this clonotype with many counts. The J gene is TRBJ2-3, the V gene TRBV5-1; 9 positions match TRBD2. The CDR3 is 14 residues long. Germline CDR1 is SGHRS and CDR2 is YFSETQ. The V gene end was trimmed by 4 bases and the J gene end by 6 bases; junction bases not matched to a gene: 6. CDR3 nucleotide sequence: TGCGCCAGCAGCCGGACTAGCGCGGCGGATACGCAGTATTTT. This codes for CASSRTSAADTQYF.

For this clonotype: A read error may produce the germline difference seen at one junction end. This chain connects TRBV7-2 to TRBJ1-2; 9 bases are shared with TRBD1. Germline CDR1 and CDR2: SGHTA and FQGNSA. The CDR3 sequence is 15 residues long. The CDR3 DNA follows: TGTGTCAGCAGGTTAACGGGACAGGGAGTTGGTGTCTACACCTTC. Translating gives CVSRLTGQGVGVYTF.

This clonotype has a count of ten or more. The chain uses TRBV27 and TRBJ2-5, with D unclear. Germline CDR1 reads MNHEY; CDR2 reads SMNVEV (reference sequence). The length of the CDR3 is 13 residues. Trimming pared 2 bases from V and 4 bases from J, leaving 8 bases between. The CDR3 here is CASSLQNGETQYF. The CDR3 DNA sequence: TGTGCCAGCAGTTTACAGAATGGAGAGACCCAGTACTTC.

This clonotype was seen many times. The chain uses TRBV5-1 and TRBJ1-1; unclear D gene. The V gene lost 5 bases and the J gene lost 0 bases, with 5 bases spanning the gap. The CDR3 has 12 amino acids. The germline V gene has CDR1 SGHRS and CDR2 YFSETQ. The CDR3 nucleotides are TGCGCCAGCAGGACGATGAACACTGAAGCTTTCTTT. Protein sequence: CASRTMNTEAFF.

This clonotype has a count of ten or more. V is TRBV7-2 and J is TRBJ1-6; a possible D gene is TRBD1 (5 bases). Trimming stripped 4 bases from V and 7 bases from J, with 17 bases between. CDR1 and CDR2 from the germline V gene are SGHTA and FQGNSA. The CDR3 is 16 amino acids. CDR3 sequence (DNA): TGTGCCAGCAGCTCTAGCGGGGGGGATGAAAATTCACCCCTCCACTTT. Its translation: CASSSSGGDENSPLHF.

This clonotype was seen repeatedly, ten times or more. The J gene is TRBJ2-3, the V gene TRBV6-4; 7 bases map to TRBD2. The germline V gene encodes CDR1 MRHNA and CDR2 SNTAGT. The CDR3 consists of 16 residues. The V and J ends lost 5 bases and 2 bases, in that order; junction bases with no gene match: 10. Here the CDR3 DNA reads TGTGCCAGCAGTCCCGGTCCGGGGAGGGCCACAGATACGCAGTATTTT. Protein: CASSPGPGRATDTQYF.

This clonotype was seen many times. CDR3 in amino acids: CASSPGTGAGNTIYF. The CDR3 DNA follows: TGTGCCAGCAGCCCCGGGACAGGGGCAGGAAACACCATATATTTT. The chain links TRBV7-2 to TRBJ1-3, with TRBD1 matching 10 bases. The V gene end was trimmed by 5 bases and the J gene end by 4 bases; junction bases not matched to a gene: 5. CDR1 and CDR2 (germline): SGHTA, FQGNSA. This CDR3 contains 15 residues.

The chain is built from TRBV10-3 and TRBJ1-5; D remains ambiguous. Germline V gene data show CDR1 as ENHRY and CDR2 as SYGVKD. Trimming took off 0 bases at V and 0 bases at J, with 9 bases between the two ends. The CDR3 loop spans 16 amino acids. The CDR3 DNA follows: TGTGCCATCAGTGAGTCTGGAGACTATAGCAATCAGCCCCAGCATTTT. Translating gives CAISESGDYSNQPQHF.

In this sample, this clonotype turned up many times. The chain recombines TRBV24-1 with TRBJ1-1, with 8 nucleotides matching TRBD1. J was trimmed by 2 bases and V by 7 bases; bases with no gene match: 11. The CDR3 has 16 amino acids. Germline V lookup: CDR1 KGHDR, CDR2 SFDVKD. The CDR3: CATSRGTGEANTEAFF. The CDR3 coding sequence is TGTGCCACCAGCCGAGGGACAGGCGAAGCCAACACTGAAGCTTTCTTT.

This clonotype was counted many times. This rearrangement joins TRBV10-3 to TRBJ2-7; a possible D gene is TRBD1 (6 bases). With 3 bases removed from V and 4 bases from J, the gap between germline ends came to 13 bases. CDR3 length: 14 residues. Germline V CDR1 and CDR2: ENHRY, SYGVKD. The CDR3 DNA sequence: TGTGCCATCAGTGACCGCCAGGGGCAATACGAGCAGTACTTC. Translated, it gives CAISDRQGQYEQYF.

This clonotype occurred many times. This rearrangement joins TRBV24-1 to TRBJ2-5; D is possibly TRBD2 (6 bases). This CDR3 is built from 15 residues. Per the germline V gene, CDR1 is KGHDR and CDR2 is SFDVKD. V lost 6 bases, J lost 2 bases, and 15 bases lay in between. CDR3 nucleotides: TGTGCCACCAGTCTCCCTAGTAGCGGACAAGAGACCCAGTACTTC. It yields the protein CATSLPSSGQETQYF.

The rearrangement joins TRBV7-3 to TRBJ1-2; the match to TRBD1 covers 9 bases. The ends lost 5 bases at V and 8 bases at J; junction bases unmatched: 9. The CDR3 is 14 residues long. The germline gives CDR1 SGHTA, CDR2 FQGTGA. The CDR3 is CASSPNTGGDGYTF. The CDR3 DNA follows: TGTGCCAGCAGCCCTAATACAGGGGGCGACGGCTACACCTTC.